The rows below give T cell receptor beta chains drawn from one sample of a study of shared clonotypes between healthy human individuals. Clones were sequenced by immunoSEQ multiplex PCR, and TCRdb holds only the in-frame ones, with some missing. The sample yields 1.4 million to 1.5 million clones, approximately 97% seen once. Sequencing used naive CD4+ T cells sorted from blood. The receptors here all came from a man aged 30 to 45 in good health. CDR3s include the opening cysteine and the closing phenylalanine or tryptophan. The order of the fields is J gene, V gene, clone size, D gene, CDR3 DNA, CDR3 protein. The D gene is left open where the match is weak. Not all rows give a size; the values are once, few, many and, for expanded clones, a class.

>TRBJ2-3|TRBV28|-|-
TGTGCCAGCAGTTTATTTTTTAGGACCCCGGACACGCAGTATTTT
CASSLFFRTPDTQYF
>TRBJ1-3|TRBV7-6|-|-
TGTGCCAGCAGCCTGGGGTTCGGAAACACCATATATTTT
CASSLGFGNTIYF
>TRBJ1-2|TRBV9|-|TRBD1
TGTGCCAGCAGCTCGGGACAGTTCGGCCCTGGCTACACCTTC
CASSSGQFGPGYTF
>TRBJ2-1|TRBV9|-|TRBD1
TGTGCCAGCAGCGGCACCGGGACAGGGGTATACAATGAGCAGTTCTTC
CASSGTGTGVYNEQFF
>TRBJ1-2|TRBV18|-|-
TGTGCCAGCTCACCAAGAAGAGTCATGGGTCCGCACTACACCTTC
CASSPRRVMGPHYTF
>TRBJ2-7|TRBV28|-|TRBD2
TGTGCCAGCACTCGGGGGGTGGGCTACGAGCAGTACTTC
CASTRGVGYEQYF
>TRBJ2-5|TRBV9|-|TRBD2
TGTGCCAGCAGCCCCCCGCGGCTAGCGGATGGAGAGACCCAGTACTTC
CASSPPRLADGETQYF
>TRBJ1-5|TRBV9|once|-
TGTGCCAGCAGCGTGGGCGATCAGCCCCAGCATTTT
CASSVGDQPQHF
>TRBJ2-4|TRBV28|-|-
TGTGCCAGCAGTTTGGGGTCGGACATTCAGTACTTC
CASSLGSDIQYF
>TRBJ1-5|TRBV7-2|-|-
TGTGCCAGCAGCCTTCACCGGGAAGAGCCCCAGCATTTT
CASSLHREEPQHF
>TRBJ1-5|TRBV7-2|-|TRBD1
TGTGCCAGCAGTCTCCCGACAGGGGTGAATCAGCCCCAGCATTTT
CASSLPTGVNQPQHF
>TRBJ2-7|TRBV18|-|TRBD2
TGTGCCAGCTCCGAGGTCTGGGCGGCTAGCGGATTCTACGAGCAGTACTTC
CASSEVWAASGFYEQYF
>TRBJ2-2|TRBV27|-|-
TGTGCCAGCAGTTTTATCGGCGGAAGGAACACCGGGGAGCTGTTTTTT
CASSFIGGRNTGELFF
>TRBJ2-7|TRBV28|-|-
TGTGCCAGCAGTTTAGTCGCTTTTGGCAGGCCGACGAGCTCCTACGAGCAGTACTTC
CASSLVAFGRPTSSYEQYF
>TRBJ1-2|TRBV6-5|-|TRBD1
TGTGCCAGCAGTTACGCCCCGGACAGGGTAAATGGCTACACCTTC
CASSYAPDRVNGYTF
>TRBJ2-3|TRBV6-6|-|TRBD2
TGTGCCAGCAGTTATGGGTCTAGCGGGAGCACAGATACGCAGTATTTT
CASSYGSSGSTDTQYF
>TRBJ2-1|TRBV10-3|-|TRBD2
TGTGCCACACTCGGCATCTCACTAGCGGACTCCTACAATGAGCAGTTCTTC
CATLGISLADSYNEQFF
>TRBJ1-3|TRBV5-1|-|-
TGCGCCAGCAGCTTGGGGCCCCAGGGGTCGATTGGAAACACCATATATTTT
CASSLGPQGSIGNTIYF
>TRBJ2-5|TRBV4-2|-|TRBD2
TGTGCCAGCAGCCAAGGGGGACTAGCGGGACCGCAAGAGACCCAGTACTTC
CASSQGGLAGPQETQYF
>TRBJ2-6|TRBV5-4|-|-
TGTGCCAGCAGCTTGGGGACGAGCTCTGGGGCCAACGTCCTGACTTTC
CASSLGTSSGANVLTF
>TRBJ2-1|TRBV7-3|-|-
TGTGCCAGCAGCCCAGGTCGGGACAATGAGCAGTTCTTC
CASSPGRDNEQFF
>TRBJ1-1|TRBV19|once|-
TGTGCCAGTAGTATTCTTCAGGGTCTGACTGAAGCTTTCTTT
CASSILQGLTEAFF
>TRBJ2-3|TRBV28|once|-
TGTGCCAGCAGTATCTTAGAGGGGGAAGATACGCAGTATTTT
CASSILEGEDTQYF
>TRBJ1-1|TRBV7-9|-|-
TGTGCCAGCAGCTCCGGACCCACGAACACTGAAGCTTTCTTT
CASSSGPTNTEAFF
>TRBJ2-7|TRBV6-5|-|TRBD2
TGTGCCAGCAGTTTCGGACTAGCGGGGGAGCAGTACTTC
CASSFGLAGEQYF
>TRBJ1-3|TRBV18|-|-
TGTGCCAGCTCACCGGCGGGCCGGACAGCCTCTGGAAACACCATATATTTT
CASSPAGRTASGNTIYF
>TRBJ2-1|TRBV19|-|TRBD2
TGTGCCAGTAGTATAGTCGGACTAGCGGGAGTTTTGAGCTCCTACAATGAGCAGTTCTTC
CASSIVGLAGVLSSYNEQFF
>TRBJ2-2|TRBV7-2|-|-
TGTGCCAGCAGCTCGGGACTCAACACCGGGGAGCTGTTTTTT
CASSSGLNTGELFF
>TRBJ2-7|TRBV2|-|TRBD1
TGTGCCAGCAGCTCAGTGAGGGACAGGTACTCCTACGAGCAGTACTTC
CASSSVRDRYSYEQYF
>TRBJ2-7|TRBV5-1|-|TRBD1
TGCGCCAGCAGCTTTCAACCGGGACAGGGGACTTCCTACGAGCAGTACTTC
CASSFQPGQGTSYEQYF
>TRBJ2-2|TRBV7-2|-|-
TGTGCCAGCAGCGCTAGGACAGAACGAAACACCGGGGAGCTGTTTTTT
CASSARTERNTGELFF
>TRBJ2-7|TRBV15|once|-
TGTGCCACCAGCAGAGATCACGGCAGGGGGGTTACCTACGAGCAGTACTTC
CATSRDHGRGVTYEQYF
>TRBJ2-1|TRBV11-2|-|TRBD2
TGTGCCAGCAGCCTTGAGGTCCTAGCGGGAGGAAATGAGCAGTTCTTC
CASSLEVLAGGNEQFF
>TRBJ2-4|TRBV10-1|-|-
TGCGCCAGCACCTTCCCGCCGGAAGGGCAGGGAGACATTCAGTACTTC
CASTFPPEGQGDIQYF
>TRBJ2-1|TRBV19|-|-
TGTGCCTCCGAGGGGGGTTTGTACAATGAGCAGTTCTTC
CASEGGLYNEQFF
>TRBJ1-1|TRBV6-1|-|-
TGTGCCAGCAGTCCCGTGAATGAAGCTTTCTTT
CASSPVNEAFF
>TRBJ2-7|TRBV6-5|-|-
TGTGCCAGCAGTTCCAGGGTTGGGGAGCAGTACTTC
CASSSRVGEQYF
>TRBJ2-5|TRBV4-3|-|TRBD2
TGCGCCAGCAGCCCGACTAGCGGGAGTAGAGAGACCCAGTACTTC
CASSPTSGSRETQYF
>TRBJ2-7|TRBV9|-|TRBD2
TGTGCCAGCAGCGTAGGACTAGCAGTCTACGAGCAGTACTTC
CASSVGLAVYEQYF
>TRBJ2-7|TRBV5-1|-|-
TGCGCCAGCAGCAGAACGACACCCTCCTACGAGCAGTACTTC
CASSRTTPSYEQYF
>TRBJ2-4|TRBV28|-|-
TGTGCCAGCAGCCAGGACCCCACAAACATTCAGTACTTC
CASSQDPTNIQYF
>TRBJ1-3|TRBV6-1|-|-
TGTGCCAGCAGTGAACGTGACAGGATCTCTGGAAACACCATATATTTT
CASSERDRISGNTIYF